A selection of T cell receptor beta chains follows, all from one sample in a study of T-cell reconstitution after alpha-beta-depleted transplantation in children. TCRdb analysed the PCR reads with MiXCR anew, one entry per CDR3 protein. The data hold about 490,000 distinct CDR3 sequences, with roughly a tenth observed a single time. Sample: PBMCs, taken before TCRalphabeta/CD19-depleted stem cell transplant. The source is a child between 2 and 9 years old with inherited bone marrow failure, due to receive a stem cell transplant. The CDR3 runs from the conserved cysteine through the conserved F or W. The D gene is left open where the match is weak. Size tells how often a clone was seen (once, few, many) or the class of an expanded clone, and some rows leave it out.

D gene,clone size,J gene,V gene,CDR3 DNA,CDR3 protein
NA,many,TRBJ1-5,TRBV27,TGTGCCAGCAGTCCCCTTGAAAGGGTGGGTCAGCCCCAGCATTTT,CASSPLERVGQPQHF
TRBD2,NA,TRBJ2-1,TRBV19,TGTGCCAGTAGTATCGGGGCTAGCGGAGGCCCCGAGCAGTTCTTC,CASSIGASGGPEQFF
NA,NA,TRBJ2-7,TRBV10-3,TGTGCCATCAGTGGGCTAGACAGGGGAGGGAGCGGACGGGCCAATCACTACGAGCAGTACTTC,CAISGLDRGGSGRANHYEQYF
TRBD2,NA,TRBJ2-1,TRBV6-5,TGTGCCAGCAGTTATTCAACTAGCGGGGGGAACAATGAGCAGTTCTTC,CASSYSTSGGNNEQFF
TRBD1,many,TRBJ1-5,TRBV10-3,TGTGCCATCAGTGAGTCCCTACAGGGGCAGCCCCAGCATTTT,CAISESLQGQPQHF
NA,many,TRBJ2-6,TRBV6-2/TRBV6-3,TGTGCCAGCAGTTACGCGGGGGCCAACGTCCTGACTTTC,CASSYAGANVLTF
TRBD2,NA,TRBJ2-5,TRBV29-1,TGCAGCGTTCGGGGGGTTCGTGAGACCCAGTACTTC,CSVRGVRETQYF
NA,few,TRBJ2-5,TRBV11-3,TGTGCCAGCAGCTTAGATCGGGGCAGATCGTACCAAGAGACCCAGTACTTC,CASSLDRGRSYQETQYF
TRBD1,many,TRBJ2-4,TRBV7-2,TGTGCCAGCAGCCGTTACGGGACAGGGAGTGAGAACATTCAGTACTTC,CASSRYGTGSENIQYF
TRBD1,many,TRBJ2-3,TRBV4-1,TGCGCCAGCAGCCAAGGGGACAGGTTGGCCGCAGATACGCAGTATTTT,CASSQGDRLAADTQYF
NA,few,TRBJ2-2,TRBV6-5,TGTGCCAGCAGTTACTTTGTAGGGCTCAACGGGGAGCTGTTTTTT,CASSYFVGLNGELFF
NA,many,TRBJ2-7,TRBV27,TGTGCCAGCAGTTTATCCCCGGCGCTCTACGAGCAGTACTTC,CASSLSPALYEQYF
NA,many,TRBJ2-1,TRBV6-2/TRBV6-3,TGTGCCAGCAGGAGGCCGACAGGTTCCTACAATGAGCAGTTCTTC,CASRRPTGSYNEQFF
NA,many,TRBJ2-4,TRBV5-6,TGTGCCAGCAGCTTATTCGCCAAAAACATTCAGTACTTC,CASSLFAKNIQYF
TRBD2,many,TRBJ2-1,TRBV24-1,TGTGCCACCAACGGGGGGAGGTCAGGTCAGAATGAGCAGTTCTTC,CATNGGRSGQNEQFF
NA,NA,TRBJ1-2,TRBV5-1,TGCGCCAGCAGGCGGGGGGTCCGGGACGCCTCCTATGGCTACACCTTC,CASRRGVRDASYGYTF
TRBD1,many,TRBJ2-1,TRBV5-1,TGCGCCAGCAGCCGTCAACCGGGACAGGGAAACAATGAGCAGTTCTTC,CASSRQPGQGNNEQFF
NA,many,TRBJ2-1,TRBV20-1,TGCAGTGCGAGGGCCATTTTAAATGAGCAGTTCTTC,CSARAILNEQFF
TRBD1,many,TRBJ2-1,TRBV7-2,TGTGCCAGCAGCCGGACAGGGTGGGGTAACAATGAGCAGTTCTTC,CASSRTGWGNNEQFF
TRBD1,many,TRBJ2-1,TRBV20-1,TGCAGTGCTCTCGACAGGGGGCGGGGAGATGAGCAGTTCTTC,CSALDRGRGDEQFF
NA,NA,TRBJ2-1,TRBV30,TGTGCCTGGACCCCGGGCCACAATGAGCAGTTCTTC,CAWTPGHNEQFF
NA,many,TRBJ2-7,TRBV5-1,TGCGCCATTACTACCTACGAGCAGTACTTC,CAITTYEQYF
NA,many,TRBJ2-1,TRBV29-1,TGCAGCGAGAAGAGCTCCTACAATGAGCAGTTCTTC,CSEKSSYNEQFF
NA,few,TRBJ2-7,TRBV28,TGTGCCAGCAGTTTAATTCACTGGGCCTACGAGCAGTACTTC,CASSLIHWAYEQYF
TRBD2,many,TRBJ2-3,TRBV29-1,TGCAGCGACCCGACTAGCGGGAATGGGGCAGATACGCAGTATTTT,CSDPTSGNGADTQYF